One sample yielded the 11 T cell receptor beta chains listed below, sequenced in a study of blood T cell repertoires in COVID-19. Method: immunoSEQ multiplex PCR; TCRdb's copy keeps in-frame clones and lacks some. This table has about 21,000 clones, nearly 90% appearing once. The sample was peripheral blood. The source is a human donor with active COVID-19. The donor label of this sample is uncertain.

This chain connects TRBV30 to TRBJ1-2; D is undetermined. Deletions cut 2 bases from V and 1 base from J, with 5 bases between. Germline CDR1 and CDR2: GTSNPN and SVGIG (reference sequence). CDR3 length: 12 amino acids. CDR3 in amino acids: CAWSQNNYGYTF. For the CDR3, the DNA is TGTGCCTGGAGTCAGAATAACTATGGCTACACCTTC. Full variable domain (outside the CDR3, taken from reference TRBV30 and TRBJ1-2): SQTIHQWPATLVQPVGSPLSLECTVEGTSNPNLYWYRQAAGRGLQLLFYSVGIGQISSEVPQNLSASRPQDRQFILSSKKLLLSDSGFYLCAWSQNNYGYTFGSGTRLTVV.

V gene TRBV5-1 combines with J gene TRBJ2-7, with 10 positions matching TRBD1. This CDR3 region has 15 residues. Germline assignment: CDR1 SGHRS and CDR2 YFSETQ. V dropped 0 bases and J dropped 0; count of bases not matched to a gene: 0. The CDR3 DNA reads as TGCGCCAGCAGCTTGGGGACAGGGGGCTCCTACGAGCAGTACTTC. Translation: CASSLGTGGSYEQYF.

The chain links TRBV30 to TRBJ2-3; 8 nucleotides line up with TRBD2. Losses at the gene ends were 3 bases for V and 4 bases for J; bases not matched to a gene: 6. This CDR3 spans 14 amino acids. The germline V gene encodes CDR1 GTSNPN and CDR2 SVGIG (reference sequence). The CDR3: CAWSPGGKADTQYF. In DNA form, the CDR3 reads TGTGCCTGGAGCCCGGGGGGGAAGGCAGATACGCAGTATTTT. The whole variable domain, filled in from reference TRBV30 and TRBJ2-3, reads SQTIHQWPATLVQPVGSPLSLECTVEGTSNPNLYWYRQAAGRGLQLLFYSVGIGQISSEVPQNLSASRPQDRQFILSSKKLLLSDSGFYLCAWSPGGKADTQYFGPGTRLTVL.

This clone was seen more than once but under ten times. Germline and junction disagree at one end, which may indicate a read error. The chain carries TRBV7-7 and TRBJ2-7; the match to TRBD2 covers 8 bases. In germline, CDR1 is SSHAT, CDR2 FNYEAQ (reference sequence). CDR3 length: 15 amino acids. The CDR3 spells CASSLADGGAYEQYF. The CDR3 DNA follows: TGTGCTAGCAGCTTAGCTGACGGGGGGGCCTACGAGCAGTACTTC.

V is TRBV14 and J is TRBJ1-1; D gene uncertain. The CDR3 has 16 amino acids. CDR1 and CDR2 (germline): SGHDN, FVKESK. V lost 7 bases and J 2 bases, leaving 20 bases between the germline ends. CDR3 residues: CASTQIGPGINTEAFF. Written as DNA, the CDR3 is TGTGCCAGCACTCAAATCGGACCGGGGATTAACACTGAAGCTTTCTTT.

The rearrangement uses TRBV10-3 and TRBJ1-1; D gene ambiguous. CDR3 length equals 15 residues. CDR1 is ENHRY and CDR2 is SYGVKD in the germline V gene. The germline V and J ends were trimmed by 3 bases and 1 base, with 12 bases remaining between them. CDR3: CAISDFLTGNTEAFF. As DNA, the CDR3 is TGTGCCATCAGTGATTTCCTGACGGGGAACACTGAAGCTTTCTTT.

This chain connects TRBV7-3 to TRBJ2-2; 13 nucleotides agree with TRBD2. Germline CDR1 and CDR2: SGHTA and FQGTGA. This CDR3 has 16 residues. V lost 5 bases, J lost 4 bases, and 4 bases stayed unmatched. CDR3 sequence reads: CASSRTSGGVTGELFF. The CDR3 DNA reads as TGTGCCAGCAGCCGGACTAGCGGGGGTGTCACCGGGGAGCTGTTTTTT.

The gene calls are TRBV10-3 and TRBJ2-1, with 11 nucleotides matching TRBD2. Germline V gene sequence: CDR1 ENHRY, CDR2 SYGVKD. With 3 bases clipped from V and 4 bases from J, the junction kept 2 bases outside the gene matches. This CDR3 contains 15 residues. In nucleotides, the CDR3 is TGTGCCATCAGTGATAGCGGGGGGGCTTACAATGAGCAGTTCTTC. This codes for CAISDSGGAYNEQFF.

CDR3 DNA: TGTGCCTGGAGTCCCCAGACAGGCTACGAGCAGTACTTC. Its translation is CAWSPQTGYEQYF. The V and J genes are TRBV30 and TRBJ2-7, with D possibly TRBD1 on 6 matching bases. The germline V gene encodes CDR1 GTSNPN and CDR2 SVGIG (reference sequence). The CDR3 covers 13 residues. The V and J ends lost 2 bases and 3 bases respectively, with 11 bases between them.

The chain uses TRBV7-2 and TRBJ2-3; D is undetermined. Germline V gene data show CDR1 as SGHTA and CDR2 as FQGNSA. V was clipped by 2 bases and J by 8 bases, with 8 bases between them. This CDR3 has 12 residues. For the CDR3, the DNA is TGTGCCAGCAGCTTAATGGAGCGTACGCAGTATTTT. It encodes CASSLMERTQYF.

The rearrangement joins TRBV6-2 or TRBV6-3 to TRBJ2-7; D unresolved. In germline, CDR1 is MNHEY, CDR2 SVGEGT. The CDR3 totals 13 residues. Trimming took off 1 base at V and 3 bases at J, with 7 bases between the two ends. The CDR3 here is CASSYLAHYEQYF. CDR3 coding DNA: TGTGCCAGCAGTTACTTGGCACACTACGAGCAGTACTTC.